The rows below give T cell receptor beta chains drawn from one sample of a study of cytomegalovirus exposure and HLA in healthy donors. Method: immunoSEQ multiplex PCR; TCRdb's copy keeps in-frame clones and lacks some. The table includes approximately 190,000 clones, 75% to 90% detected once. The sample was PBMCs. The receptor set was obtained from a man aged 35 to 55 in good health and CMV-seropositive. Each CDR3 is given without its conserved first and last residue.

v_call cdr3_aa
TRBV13 ASSPNRGANEKLF
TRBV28 ASRITGITGELF
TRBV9 ASSPRSGRSYNEQF
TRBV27 ASSPTIPFAGTGGRDTQY
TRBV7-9 ASSATGGEGNEQF
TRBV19 ASSEQGLTYEQY
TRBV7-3 ASSLTGTGLNEQY
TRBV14 ASSQDLPRDRVYNEQF
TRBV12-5 ASGQEMTGELF
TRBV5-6 ASSLGSGFTDTQY
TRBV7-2 ASSPSYEQY
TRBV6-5 ASRPREAAKNIQY
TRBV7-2 ASSLIAGSWTNEKLF
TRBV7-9 ASSDGGQPQH
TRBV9 ASSGSMGGVPGELF
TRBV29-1 SVEDRGQGAGANVLT
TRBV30 AWSGEGTGYQPQH
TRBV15 ATSRLGLPTHNEQF